A single sample is the source of the 16 T cell receptor beta chains below, sequenced in a study of blood T cells in healthy people across ages. The use of a sample-barcoded 5' primer and a J-beta primer mix characterized a second PCR of roughly 7 to 11 cycles. Via MiXCR, TCRdb re-called the 5' RACE reads, giving one row per CDR3 protein. Of 850,000 to 1,100,000 distinct CDR3 sequences in the sample, 30% to 40% were seen once. The sequencing input was blood. These receptor sequences come from a man aged 18 to 29 in good health.

The chain carries TRBV10-3 and TRBJ2-3; D perhaps matches TRBD1 (6 bases). Trimming shortened V by 6 bases and J by 2 bases, and 15 bases separated the two germline ends. The CDR3 is made up of 15 amino acids. The germline CDR1 and CDR2 sequences are ENHRY and SYGVKD. This chain's CDR3 is CAISSGQPNTDTQYF. The CDR3 nucleotides read TGTGCCATCAGCTCCGGACAGCCCAACACAGATACGCAGTATTTT.

The chain has TRBV20-1 and TRBJ2-5; D is perhaps TRBD2 (5 bases). V lost 0 bases and J lost 10, with 18 bases in between. The germline V gene has CDR1 DFQATT and CDR2 SNEGSKA (reference sequence). This CDR3 comprises 14 residues. The chain's CDR3 is CSARDLFTGLIQYF. The CDR3 DNA follows: TGCAGTGCTAGAGATCTTTTTACCGGACTCATCCAGTACTTC.

The CDR3 nucleotides read TGTGCCAGCAGTTTAGGGCGGGGGGGTAATGAGCAGTTCTTC. Translating gives CASSLGRGGNEQFF. This chain joins TRBV6-2 or TRBV6-3 and TRBJ2-1, with TRBD2 matching 9 bases. This CDR3 spans 14 amino acids. CDR1 and CDR2 (germline): MNHEY, SVGEGT. J was trimmed by 7 bases and V by 4 bases; bases with no gene match: 5.

The chain employs TRBV20-1 and TRBJ2-5; D not certain. This CDR3 spans 13 amino acids. The V gene lost 6 bases and the J gene lost 5 bases, with 16 bases spanning the gap. Germline V gene data show CDR1 as DFQATT and CDR2 as SNEGSKA (reference sequence). As DNA, the CDR3 is TGCAGTGCCACAGCAGGTCTGGAGGAGACCCAGTACTTC. Protein: CSATAGLEETQYF.

The chain is built from TRBV27 and TRBJ2-5; no clear D gene. The CDR3 is 13 amino acids. Germline lookup yields CDR1 MNHEY and CDR2 SMNVEV (reference sequence). V shed 4 bases and J shed 5 bases, with 11 bases lying between them. The CDR3 region is CASSYPAWETQYF. In DNA form, the CDR3 reads TGTGCCAGCAGTTACCCCGCATGGGAGACCCAGTACTTC.

The rearrangement links TRBV6-5 to TRBJ2-6; tentatively, D is TRBD1 or TRBD2 (5 bases each). Germline assignment: CDR1 MNHEY and CDR2 SVGAGI. This CDR3 contains 20 residues. V was cut by 0 bases and J by 0 bases, with 18 bases left in between. CDR3 sequence: CASSYSNLPGRYSGANVLTF. The CDR3 DNA reads as TGTGCCAGCAGTTACTCGAACCTGCCGGGACGGTACTCTGGGGCCAACGTCCTGACTTTC.

About this clonotype itself: A much larger clonotype is one base distant, so this may be a read error. The chain recombines TRBV7-8 with TRBJ1-5, with a weak D call TRBD1 (6 bases). There are 20 residues in the CDR3. Germline V gene lookup returns CDR1 SGHVS and CDR2 FQNEAQ. The CDR3 here is CVSSLVGQSDAVDSNQPQHF. The CDR3 DNA is TGTGTCAGCAGCTTAGTAGGACAGAGCGATGCTGTGGATAGCAATCAGCCCCAGCATTTT.

The CDR3 nucleotides are TGCAGTGCCGACGGGGGGGGCCTGAACACTGAAGCTTTCTTT. Its protein is CSADGGGLNTEAFF. The chain joins TRBV20-1 to TRBJ1-1; tentatively, D is TRBD1 (6 bases). The V gene lost 6 bases and the J gene lost 0 bases, with 14 bases spanning the gap. This CDR3 contains 14 residues. CDR1 and CDR2 (germline): DFQATT, SNEGSKA (reference sequence).

This chain connects TRBV12-3 or TRBV12-4 to TRBJ1-2; weak D call: TRBD1 (5 bases). V lost 5 bases, J lost 7 bases, and 17 bases lay in between. The CDR3 loop spans 14 amino acids. This CDR3 is CASSPWDRRLGYTF. The CDR3 DNA sequence: TGTGCCAGCAGTCCCTGGGACCGACGTCTTGGCTACACCTTC.

J is TRBJ1-2 and V is TRBV20-1, with D perhaps matching TRBD1 (6 bases). CDR1 is DFQATT and CDR2 is SNEGSKA in the germline V gene (reference sequence). Trimming cost V 2 bases and J 5 bases, with 18 bases left between them. This CDR3 comprises 15 residues. This chain's CDR3 is CSARRGHVELYGYTF. The CDR3 DNA sequence: TGCAGTGCTAGAAGGGGACACGTTGAACTATATGGCTACACCTTC.

This clonotype has a single count. The rearrangement joins TRBV6-2 or TRBV6-3 to TRBJ1-2; 7 bases fit TRBD1. The CDR3 length is 14 residues. V shed 2 bases and J 0 bases; nucleotides not matched to a gene: 0. CDR1 is MNHEY and CDR2 is SVGEGT in the germline V gene. The CDR3 region is CASSYDRANYGYTF. For the CDR3, the DNA is TGTGCCAGCAGTTACGACAGGGCTAACTATGGCTACACCTTC.

The V and J genes are TRBV6-1 and TRBJ2-1, with TRBD1 matching 8 bases. Germline V gene lookup returns CDR1 MNHNS and CDR2 SASEGT. This CDR3 has 15 amino acids. The V gene end was trimmed by 8 bases and the J gene end by 7 bases; junction bases not matched to a gene: 13. The CDR3: CASGETGDNRNEQFF. CDR3 DNA sequence: TGTGCCAGCGGGGAGACAGGGGATAATAGAAATGAGCAGTTCTTC.

Turning to this clonotype: A much larger clone is a single base away; this may be a read error. J is TRBJ1-5 and V is TRBV20-1; D uncertain. V was shortened by 2 bases and J by 6 bases, with 11 bases between the two germline ends. CDR1 and CDR2 (germline): DFQATT, SNEGSKA (reference sequence). CDR3 length: 13 amino acids. The CDR3 sequence: CSARTARSQPQHF. Written as DNA, the CDR3 is TGCAGTGCTAGAACCGCGAGGAGTCAGCCCCAGCATTTT.

The chain is built from TRBV7-9 and TRBJ1-1; D may be TRBD1 (5 bases). The CDR3 loop spans 12 amino acids. Germline CDR1 reads SEHNR; CDR2 reads FQNEAQ (reference sequence). The V end was cut by 5 bases, the J end by 7 bases, with 11 bases between. CDR3 sequence: CASSPGAFEAFF. CDR3 sequence (DNA): TGTGCCAGCAGCCCCGGGGCTTTTGAAGCTTTCTTT.

The chain uses TRBV7-3 and TRBJ2-5; tentative D call: TRBD2 (5 bases). Trimming cost V 5 bases and J 4 bases, with 14 bases left between them. This CDR3 contains 14 residues. The germline gives CDR1 SGHTA, CDR2 FQGTGA. CDR3 DNA sequence: TGTGCCAGCAGCCAATCACGGGGAAGAGAGACCCAGTACTTC. Protein sequence: CASSQSRGRETQYF.

V is TRBV6-1 and J is TRBJ1-2; no clear D. CDR1 and CDR2 from the germline V gene are MNHNS and SASEGT. The CDR3 is 15 amino acids. Deletions cut 7 bases from V and 4 bases from J, with 19 bases between. This chain's CDR3 is CASTLSLAPPYGYTF. CDR3 coding DNA: TGTGCCAGCACGCTTTCCCTGGCACCCCCCTATGGCTACACCTTC.